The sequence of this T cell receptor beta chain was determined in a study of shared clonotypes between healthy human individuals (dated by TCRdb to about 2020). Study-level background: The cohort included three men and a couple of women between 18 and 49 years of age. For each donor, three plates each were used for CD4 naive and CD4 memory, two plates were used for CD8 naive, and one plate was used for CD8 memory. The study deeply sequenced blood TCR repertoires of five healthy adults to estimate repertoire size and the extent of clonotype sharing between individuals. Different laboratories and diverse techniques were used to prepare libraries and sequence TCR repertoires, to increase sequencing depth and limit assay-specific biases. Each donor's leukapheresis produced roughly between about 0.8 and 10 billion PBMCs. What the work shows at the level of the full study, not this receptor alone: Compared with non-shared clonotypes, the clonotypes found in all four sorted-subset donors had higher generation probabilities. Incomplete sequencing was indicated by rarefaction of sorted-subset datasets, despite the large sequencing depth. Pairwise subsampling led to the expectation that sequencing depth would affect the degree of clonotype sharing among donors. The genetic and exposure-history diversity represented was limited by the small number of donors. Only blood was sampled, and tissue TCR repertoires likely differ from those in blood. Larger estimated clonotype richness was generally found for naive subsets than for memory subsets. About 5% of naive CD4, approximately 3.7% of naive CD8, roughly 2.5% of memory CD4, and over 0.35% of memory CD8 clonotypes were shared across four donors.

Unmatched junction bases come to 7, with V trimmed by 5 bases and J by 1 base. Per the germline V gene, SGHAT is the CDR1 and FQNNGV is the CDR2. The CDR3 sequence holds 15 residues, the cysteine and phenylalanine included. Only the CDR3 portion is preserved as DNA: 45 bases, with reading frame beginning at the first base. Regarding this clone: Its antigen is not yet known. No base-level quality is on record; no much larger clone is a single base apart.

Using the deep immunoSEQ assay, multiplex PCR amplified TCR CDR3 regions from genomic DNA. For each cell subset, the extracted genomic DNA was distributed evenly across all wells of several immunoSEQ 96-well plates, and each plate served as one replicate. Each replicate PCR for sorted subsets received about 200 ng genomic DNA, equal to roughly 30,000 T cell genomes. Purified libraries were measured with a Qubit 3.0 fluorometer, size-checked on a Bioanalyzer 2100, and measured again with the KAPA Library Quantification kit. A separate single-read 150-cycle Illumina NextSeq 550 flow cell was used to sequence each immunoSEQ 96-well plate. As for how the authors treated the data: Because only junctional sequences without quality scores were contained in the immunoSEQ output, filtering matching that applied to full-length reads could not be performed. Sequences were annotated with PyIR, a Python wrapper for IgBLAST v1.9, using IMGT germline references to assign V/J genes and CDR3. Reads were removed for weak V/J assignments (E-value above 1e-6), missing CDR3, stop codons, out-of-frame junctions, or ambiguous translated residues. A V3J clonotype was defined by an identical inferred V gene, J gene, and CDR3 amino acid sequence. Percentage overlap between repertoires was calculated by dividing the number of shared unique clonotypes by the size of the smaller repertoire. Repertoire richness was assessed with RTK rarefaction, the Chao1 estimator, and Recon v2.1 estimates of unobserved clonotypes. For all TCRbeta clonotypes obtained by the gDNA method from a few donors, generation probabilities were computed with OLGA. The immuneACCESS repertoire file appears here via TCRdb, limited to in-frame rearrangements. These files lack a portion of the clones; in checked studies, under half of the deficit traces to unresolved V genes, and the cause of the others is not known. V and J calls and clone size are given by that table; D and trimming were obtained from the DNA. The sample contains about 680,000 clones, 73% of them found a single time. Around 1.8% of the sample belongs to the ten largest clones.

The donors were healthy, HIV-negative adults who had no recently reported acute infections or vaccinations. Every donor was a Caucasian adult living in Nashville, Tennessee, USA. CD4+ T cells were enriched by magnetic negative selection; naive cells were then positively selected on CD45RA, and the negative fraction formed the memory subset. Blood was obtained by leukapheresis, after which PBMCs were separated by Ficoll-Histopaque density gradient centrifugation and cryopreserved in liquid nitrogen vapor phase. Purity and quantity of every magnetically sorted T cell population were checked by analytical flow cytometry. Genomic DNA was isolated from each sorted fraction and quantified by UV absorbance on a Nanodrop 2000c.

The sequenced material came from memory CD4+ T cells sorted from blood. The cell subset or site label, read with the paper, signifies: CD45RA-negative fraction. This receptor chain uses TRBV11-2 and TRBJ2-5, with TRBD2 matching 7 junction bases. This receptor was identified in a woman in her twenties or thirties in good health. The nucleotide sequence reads TGTGCCAGCAGCGCGGAAGCGGGGACCCAAGAGACCCAGTACTTC. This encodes CASSAEAGTQETQYF.